Listed below are T cell receptor beta chains from one sample, sequenced in a study of T cell responses to AZD1222 COVID-19 vaccine. The repertoire was sequenced with immunoSEQ multiplex PCR; TCRdb's copy has only in-frame clones and lacks some. This table has roughly 77,000 clones, around 90% appearing once. Specimen: peripheral blood, collected on day 0 of MenACWY control vaccination. The receptor source for this set is an adult in good health. Both conserved end residues are trimmed from each CDR3. The order of the fields is J gene, V gene, CDR3 protein.

j_gene: TRBJ2-2; v_gene: TRBV7-2; CDR3aa: ASSPGITNTGELF
j_gene: TRBJ2-2; v_gene: TRBV7-2; CDR3aa: ASSFGMRGPRKTGELF
j_gene: TRBJ1-2; v_gene: TRBV19; CDR3aa: ASSIPGQGTYRGYGYT
j_gene: TRBJ1-3; v_gene: TRBV9; CDR3aa: ASSDTRSSGNTIY
j_gene: TRBJ1-1; v_gene: TRBV7-8; CDR3aa: ASSLGLQFEAF
j_gene: TRBJ2-7; v_gene: TRBV15; CDR3aa: ATSRDKGYEQY
j_gene: TRBJ2-1; v_gene: TRBV7-6; CDR3aa: ASSLVSEKNEQF
j_gene: TRBJ1-1; v_gene: TRBV18; CDR3aa: ASSPAGDTEAF
j_gene: TRBJ1-1; v_gene: TRBV27; CDR3aa: ASRDRGWENTEAF
j_gene: TRBJ1-2; v_gene: TRBV6-2/TRBV6-3; CDR3aa: ASSATRLNYGYT
j_gene: TRBJ2-7; v_gene: TRBV10-3; CDR3aa: AIGSGGLAPTQY
j_gene: TRBJ1-3; v_gene: TRBV7-2; CDR3aa: ASGLQGSTGNTIY
j_gene: TRBJ1-3; v_gene: TRBV11-2; CDR3aa: ASSSGTGGENTIY
j_gene: TRBJ1-6; v_gene: TRBV25-1; CDR3aa: ASSEGWVNSPLH
j_gene: TRBJ2-1; v_gene: TRBV7-9; CDR3aa: ASSLKLEGWNEQF
j_gene: TRBJ1-5; v_gene: TRBV6-6; CDR3aa: ASSSGQGNQPQH
j_gene: TRBJ1-2; v_gene: TRBV27; CDR3aa: ASSSPGDNYGYT
j_gene: TRBJ1-3; v_gene: TRBV5-1; CDR3aa: ASSLDAQGKNSGNTIY